One and the same sample provided the 15 T cell receptor beta chains below, sequenced in a study of cytomegalovirus exposure and HLA in healthy donors. Both 60 Vbeta primers and 13 Jbeta primers went into the PCR. Sequenced by immunoSEQ multiplex PCR; TCRdb stores in-frame clones only, minus some. The sample lists tens of thousands of clones, roughly 68% seen once, with around 3.1% in the top ten. The sample taken for sequencing was PBMCs. The receptor set was obtained from a woman aged 45 to 65 in good health and CMV-seronegative.

This clone occurred once. The chain has TRBV2 and TRBJ1-2, with 8 bases identical to TRBD1. The CDR3 length is 19 residues. V was pared by 5 bases and J by 2 bases, with 19 bases of the junction left unmatched. Germline values: CDR1 SNHLY, CDR2 FYNNEI. Written as DNA, the CDR3 is TGTGCCAGCAGTCAGTCCCCCGGACAGGGATACAACCGCAACTATGGCTACACCTTC. Its translation: CASSQSPGQGYNRNYGYTF.

The CDR3 coding sequence is TGTGCTAGTGCCGATAGGGACTGGGGTGGGACCCAGTACTTC. Its translation is CASADRDWGGTQYF. The chain links TRBV12-5 to TRBJ2-5; maybe TRBD2 (6 bases). In germline, CDR1 is LGHNT, CDR2 FRNRAP. CDR3 length: 14 residues. Trimming shortened V by 7 bases and J by 7 bases, and 19 bases separated the two germline ends.

This clone was observed a single time. This rearrangement joins TRBV2 to TRBJ1-1, with TRBD1 as a possible D gene (5 bases). CDR1 and CDR2 from the germline V gene are SNHLY and FYNNEI. Trimming pared 3 bases from V and 4 bases from J, leaving 9 bases between. This CDR3 has 13 amino acids. The CDR3 region is CASSDGGGTEAFF. Here the CDR3 DNA reads TGTGCCAGCAGTGATGGGGGGGGCACTGAAGCTTTCTTT. Full variable domain (remainder filled in from reference TRBV2 and TRBJ1-1): EPEVTQTPSHQVTQMGQEVILRCVPISNHLYFYWYRQILGQKVEFLVSFYNNEISEKSEIFDDQFSVERPDGSNFTLKIRSTKLEDSAMYFCASSDGGGTEAFFGQGTRLTVV.

The genes are TRBV18 and TRBJ1-4; D is perhaps TRBD1 (5 bases). Trimming shortened V by 6 bases and J by 5 bases, and 13 bases separated the two germline ends. CDR1 is KGHSH, CDR2 LQKENI, per germline. The CDR3 length is 14 residues. The CDR3 spells CASSLGQSNEKLFF. CDR3 DNA sequence: TGTGCCAGCTCCCTGGGGCAGTCAAATGAAAAACTGTTTTTT.

V is TRBV25-1 and J is TRBJ2-4; D may be TRBD1 (6 bases). CDR3 length equals 16 residues. The germline V gene encodes CDR1 MGHDK and CDR2 SYGVNS. V was pared by 4 bases and J by 0 bases, with 13 bases between. CDR3 sequence: CASSGDKGLAKNIQYF. The CDR3 DNA reads TGTGCCAGCAGTGGGGACAAGGGATTAGCCAAAAACATTCAGTACTTC.

The chain is built from TRBV5-1 and TRBJ2-6; tentatively, D is TRBD1 (7 bases). The length of the CDR3 is 17 residues. Trimming removed 4 bases at V and 4 bases at J, with 18 bases between. Germline CDR1 and CDR2: SGHRS and YFSETQ. This chain's CDR3 is CASSGGKTGAGANVLTF. As DNA, the CDR3 is TGCGCCAGCAGCGGGGGGAAAACAGGGGCAGGGGCCAACGTCCTGACTTTC.

This clone was recorded a few times. The CDR3 is CASKSLAGGGLQFF. CDR3 nucleotide sequence: TGTGCCAGTAAGTCACTAGCGGGAGGGGGCCTTCAGTTCTTC. The chain recombines TRBV19 with TRBJ2-1, with 13 positions matching TRBD2. V was clipped by 7 bases and J by 13 bases; unmatched bases: 10. Germline CDR1 LNHDA, CDR2 SQIVND (reference sequence). CDR3 length: 14 amino acids.

In DNA, the CDR3 is TGTGCCAGCAGCCAAGGGGGCTTCAGGGACACCATATATTTT. Translated, it gives CASSQGGFRDTIYF. The chain uses TRBV28 and TRBJ1-3; 7 positions match TRBD1. Unmatched junction bases numbered 10, after V lost 6 bases and J lost 8 bases. Germline V gene sequence: CDR1 MDHEN, CDR2 SYDVKM. The CDR3 is 14 amino acids.

This clone has just a few counts. The chain carries TRBV10-1 and TRBJ1-1; D remains ambiguous. V lost 5 bases and J 3 bases, leaving 10 bases between the germline ends. The CDR3 covers 13 residues. The germline gives CDR1 WNHNN, CDR2 SYGVQD (reference sequence). For the CDR3, the DNA is TGCGCCAGCAGTATGACTTGGGACACTGAAGCTTTCTTT. Protein product: CASSMTWDTEAFF.

This clone was detected once. The chain carries TRBV4-1 and TRBJ1-5; tentatively, D is TRBD1 (5 bases). V lost 0 bases and J 1 base, leaving 7 bases between the germline ends. CDR3 length: 15 amino acids. The germline CDR1 and CDR2 sequences are MGHRA and YSYEKL. The CDR3 protein is CASSQEQGSNQPQHF. The CDR3 DNA sequence: TGCGCCAGCAGCCAAGAGCAGGGCAGCAATCAGCCCCAGCATTTT.

The J gene is TRBJ1-2, the V gene TRBV7-2; weak D call: TRBD1 (5 bases). This CDR3 region has 14 residues. Germline-derived CDR1 and CDR2 are SGHTA and FQGNSA. V lost 7 bases and J 7 bases, leaving 19 bases between the germline ends. CDR3 sequence reads: CASKLAGGGSGYTF. CDR3 in DNA: TGTGCCAGCAAGCTCGCCGGTGGGGGGTCTGGCTACACCTTC.

The chain joins TRBV7-3 to TRBJ2-3; possible D gene TRBD2, 5 bases. The V and J ends lost 0 bases and 0 bases respectively, with 13 bases between them. The germline V gene encodes CDR1 SGHTA and CDR2 FQGTGA. The length of the CDR3 is 17 residues. Here the CDR3 DNA reads TGTGCCAGCAGCTTAACGTCCAGGAGCGGAAGCACAGATACGCAGTATTTT. Amino acid sequence: CASSLTSRSGSTDTQYF.

This rearrangement joins TRBV9 to TRBJ1-2; 8 bases match TRBD1. The length of the CDR3 is 15 residues. J lost 3 bases, V lost 2 bases, and 6 bases had no gene match. Germline V lookup: CDR1 SGDLS, CDR2 YYNGEE. CDR3 DNA sequence: TGTGCCAGCAGCGTTACAGGGGGTTACGACTATGGCTACACCTTC. Its translation is CASSVTGGYDYGYTF.

The chain recombines TRBV5-6 with TRBJ2-7; 9 bases match TRBD2. Trimming removed 1 base from V and 3 bases from J; junction bases left unmatched: 5. Germline CDR1 and CDR2: SGHDT and YYEEEE. The CDR3 spans 15 residues. This chain's CDR3 is CASSLLAGVLYEQYF. The CDR3 DNA sequence: TGTGCCAGCAGCTTGTTAGCGGGAGTCCTCTACGAGCAGTACTTC.

The V gene is TRBV5-1, the J gene TRBJ1-1; no firm D call. The CDR3 consists of 14 residues. The V and J ends lost 2 bases and 2 bases respectively, with 10 bases between them. Per the germline V gene, CDR1 is SGHRS and CDR2 is YFSETQ. The CDR3 coding sequence is TGCGCCAGCAGCTTCCTTGAGATTAACACTGAAGCTTTCTTT. Amino acids: CASSFLEINTEAFF. The full variable domain, in which reference TRBV5-1 and TRBJ1-1 provide the parts outside the CDR3, is KAGVTQTPRYLIKTRGQQVTLSCSPISGHRSVSWYQQTPGQGLQFLFEYFSETQRNKGNFPGRFSGRQFSNSRSEMNVSTLELGDSALYLCASSFLEINTEAFFGQGTRLTVV.